Below are 29 T cell receptor beta chains sequenced from a single sample in a study of identical twins. TCRdb called the 5' RACE reads again in MiXCR, with one record for every CDR3 protein. The sample includes fewer than 900,000 distinct CDR3 sequences, 21% of them seen just once. These data were also reused for a study on T cells expressing NK-cell markers.

The sample was PBMCs. The receptors here all came from a young woman in good health.

The chain combines TRBV12-3 or TRBV12-4 with TRBJ2-7; D is uncertain. Trimming shortened V by 5 bases and J by 3 bases, and 11 bases separated the two germline ends. The CDR3 consists of 13 residues. The DNA for the CDR3 is TGTGCCAGCAGTCGGCTGGTGGGCTACGAGCAGTACTTC. Residues: CASSRLVGYEQYF.

The rearrangement uses TRBV20-1 and TRBJ2-3; D remains ambiguous. Germline V gene sequence: CDR1 DFQATT, CDR2 SNEGSKA (reference sequence). The CDR3 totals 14 residues. Trimming left V 6 bases short and J 2 bases short, with 15 bases between. The DNA of the CDR3 is TGCAGTGCCCAGACGGCAGGATTCACAGATACGCAGTATTTT. It translates to CSAQTAGFTDTQYF.

The V call is TRBV7-9, the J call TRBJ2-7; no reliable D call. V shed 2 bases and J shed 3 bases, with 14 bases lying between them. The CDR3 contains 15 residues. Germline lookup yields CDR1 SEHNR and CDR2 FQNEAQ (reference sequence). In nucleotides, the CDR3 is TGTGCCAGCAGCTTATCTCGTCCTACACACTACGAGCAGTACTTC. This encodes CASSLSRPTHYEQYF. Filled out from reference TRBV7-9 and TRBJ2-7, the complete variable domain reads DTGVSQNPRHKITKRGQNVTFRCDPISEHNRLYWYRQTLGQGPEFLTYFQNEAQLEKSRLLSDRFSAERPKGSFSTLEIQRTEQGDSAMYLCASSLSRPTHYEQYFGPGTRLTVT.

The chain employs TRBV9 and TRBJ2-1, with D tentatively TRBD1 (6 bases). Germline CDR1 SGDLS, CDR2 YYNGEE. The CDR3 spans 13 residues. Trimming took 4 bases from V and 9 from J, leaving 14 bases between them. CDR3 region: CASSISTGSEQFF. DNA of the CDR3: TGTGCCAGCAGCATCTCAACAGGGAGTGAGCAGTTCTTC.

The rearrangement uses TRBV15 and TRBJ2-2, with D perhaps TRBD1 (5 bases). CDR1 is LNHNV and CDR2 is YYDKDF in the germline V gene (reference sequence). V was shortened by 0 bases and J by 6 bases, with 8 bases between the two germline ends. The CDR3 is made up of 14 amino acids. The CDR3 is CATSRDQGPGELFF. In nucleotides, the CDR3 is TGTGCCACCAGCAGAGACCAGGGTCCCGGGGAGCTGTTTTTT.

The sample holds many counts of this clonotype. V is TRBV7-9 and J is TRBJ2-2; 10 bases are a match to TRBD2. With 4 bases clipped from V and 6 bases from J, the junction kept 11 bases outside the gene matches. The CDR3 length is 17 residues. Germline V CDR1 and CDR2: SEHNR, FQNEAQ (reference sequence). The DNA of the CDR3 is TGTGCCAGCAGCTCTCCAGCGGGAGGGCCCTTTCCCGGGGAGCTGTTTTTT. Protein: CASSSPAGGPFPGELFF.

This clonotype was counted only a few times. V usage is TRBV10-3 and J usage is TRBJ2-1; TRBD2 is a possible D gene (5 bases). The CDR3 sequence is 14 residues long. The germline gives CDR1 ENHRY, CDR2 SYGVKD. The ends were cut back, 7 bases at V and 5 bases at J, with 15 bases in the middle. CDR3 sequence: CAITSDRDHNEQFF. CDR3 DNA sequence: TGTGCCATCACTTCGGACCGGGATCACAATGAGCAGTTCTTC.

This clonotype has only a few counts. This chain uses TRBV10-3 with TRBJ2-7, with D tentatively TRBD2 (6 bases). This CDR3 is built from 17 residues. V shed 4 bases and J shed 2 bases, with 21 bases lying between them. Germline V gene sequence: CDR1 ENHRY, CDR2 SYGVKD. The CDR3 DNA sequence: TGTGCCATCAGTGGGGGGTATTTGGAGGGCCGCGCCTACGAGCAGTACTTC. Translation gives CAISGGYLEGRAYEQYF.

This clonotype was observed a handful of times. The DNA of the CDR3 is TGTGCCAGCAGTTTAGGAGACACTTACAATGAGCAGTTCTTC. The encoded protein is CASSLGDTYNEQFF. The rearrangement joins TRBV12-3 or TRBV12-4 to TRBJ2-1; no definite D call. Trimming left V 1 base short and J 4 bases short, with 8 bases between. This CDR3 has 14 amino acids.

This clonotype has more than one count but fewer than ten. This sequence joins TRBV6-5 and TRBJ2-7; D remains ambiguous. Per the germline V gene, CDR1 is MNHEY and CDR2 is SVGAGI. CDR3 length: 14 amino acids. The V end lost 0 bases, the J end lost 4 bases, and 10 bases lay between the germline ends. The CDR3 DNA sequence: TGTGCCAGCAGTTACTCTGGGGAACTTTACGAGCAGTACTTC. As protein: CASSYSGELYEQYF.

The rearrangement uses TRBV15 and TRBJ2-7, with 9 bases aligning to TRBD2. V was clipped by 3 bases and J by 4 bases; unmatched bases: 13. Germline V gene data show CDR1 as LNHNV and CDR2 as YYDKDF (reference sequence). This CDR3 is built from 17 residues. CDR3 in amino acids: CATSRGSGGRALYEQYF. CDR3 coding DNA: TGTGCCACCAGCAGGGGATCGGGCGGGAGGGCCCTATACGAGCAGTACTTC.

V gene TRBV18 combines with J gene TRBJ2-5, with 9 bases matching TRBD2. The trim removed 2 bases at V and 0 bases at J, leaving 1 base unmatched. Germline CDR1 reads KGHSH; CDR2 reads LQKENI. The CDR3 has 15 amino acids. The CDR3 region is CASSPIAGDQETQYF. The CDR3 DNA is TGTGCCAGCTCACCAATAGCGGGGGACCAAGAGACCCAGTACTTC.

The chain combines TRBV18 with TRBJ2-7; 10 nucleotides align to TRBD1. V was pared by 4 bases and J by 3 bases, with 3 bases of the junction left unmatched. Germline V gives CDR1 KGHSH, CDR2 LQKENI. The CDR3 loop spans 14 amino acids. CDR3 sequence reads: CASSQGDRGYEQYF. Here the CDR3 DNA reads TGTGCCAGCTCACAAGGGGACAGGGGCTACGAGCAGTACTTC.

This clonotype has only a few counts. The chain joins TRBV5-1 to TRBJ1-1, with a tentative D call TRBD1 (5 bases). Germline values: CDR1 SGHRS, CDR2 YFSETQ. There are 13 residues in the CDR3. V gave up 6 bases and J gave up 6 bases, with 15 bases separating them. CDR3 coding DNA: TGCGCCAGCAATTCCCCCGGGGCCGCTGAAGCTTTCTTT. It is translated as CASNSPGAAEAFF.

A single count supports this clonotype. The chain carries TRBV9 and TRBJ2-2; the D gene could be TRBD1 or TRBD2 (5 bases each). V lost 4 bases and J lost 5, with 12 bases in between. Germline loops: CDR1 SGDLS, CDR2 YYNGEE. The CDR3 is 14 amino acids. Here the CDR3 DNA reads TGTGCCAGCAGCCCCCGGGGACGAACCGGGGAGCTGTTTTTT. Encoded protein: CASSPRGRTGELFF.

The sample holds many counts of this clonotype. This chain connects TRBV20-1 to TRBJ2-3, with D possibly TRBD2 on 6 matching bases. The CDR3 sequence is 14 residues long. Germline V gene lookup returns CDR1 DFQATT and CDR2 SNEGSKA (reference sequence). The V end was cut by 3 bases, the J end by 6 bases, with 16 bases between. The CDR3 DNA reads TGCAGTGCTAGGCTAGGCCGGGAGAGCGATACGCAGTATTTT. This codes for CSARLGRESDTQYF.

This clonotype was seen more than once but under ten times. The V call is TRBV20-1, the J call TRBJ2-1, with D tentatively TRBD1 or TRBD2 (6 bases each). The V and J ends lost 7 bases and 1 base respectively, with 14 bases between them. The CDR3 covers 14 residues. Per germline, CDR1 DFQATT and CDR2 SNEGSKA (reference sequence). The CDR3 spells CSGKWGASYNEQFF. The CDR3 nucleotides are TGCAGTGGGAAGTGGGGGGCTTCCTACAATGAGCAGTTCTTC.

This clonotype was found a few times. This sequence joins TRBV6-1 and TRBJ2-3; 9 nucleotides match TRBD1. CDR1 MNHNS and CDR2 SASEGT come from the germline V gene. V lost 6 bases to trimming and J lost 6 bases; unmatched junction nucleotides: 7. The CDR3 is 14 residues long. CDR3 residues: CASSRGTGSDTQYF. The CDR3 coding sequence is TGTGCCAGCAGCCGAGGGACAGGGTCGGATACGCAGTATTTT.

CDR3 region: CASTQGGRDTF. The CDR3 bases are TGTGCCAGCACCCAGGGAGGGAGGGACACCTTC. The rearrangement joins TRBV12-3 or TRBV12-4 to TRBJ1-2, with D possibly being TRBD1 (5 bases). This CDR3 spans 11 amino acids. Deletions cut 7 bases from V and 12 bases from J, with 15 bases between.

The table lists this clonotype with a few counts. The rearrangement uses TRBV5-1 and TRBJ2-3; 14 positions match TRBD2. Germline assignment: CDR1 SGHRS and CDR2 YFSETQ. V gave up 4 bases and J gave up 6 bases; unmatched junction bases: 10. There are 17 residues in the CDR3. The CDR3 is CASSGGLAGGDRDTQYF. CDR3 DNA: TGCGCCAGCAGCGGAGGACTAGCGGGGGGCGACCGGGATACGCAGTATTTT.

This clonotype has more than one count but fewer than ten. V gene TRBV5-1 combines with J gene TRBJ2-3; 10 nucleotides agree with TRBD2. The CDR3 is 17 amino acids. J was trimmed by 6 bases and V by 0 bases; bases with no gene match: 10. Germline CDR1 reads SGHRS; CDR2 reads YFSETQ. DNA of the CDR3: TGCGCCAGCAGCTTGGCGGTGCGGCTAGCGGGAGTTGATACGCAGTATTTT. Translation: CASSLAVRLAGVDTQYF.

Ten or more counts support this clonotype. The chain has TRBV5-5 and TRBJ2-2; 8 nucleotides match TRBD1. Looked up from germline, CDR1 is SGHKS and CDR2 is YYEKEE (reference sequence). The CDR3 runs 15 residues. With V trimmed by 4 bases and J by 3 bases, 5 bases remained unmatched. The CDR3 protein is CASSPGQGYTGELFF. CDR3 coding DNA: TGTGCCAGCAGCCCCGGACAGGGTTACACCGGGGAGCTGTTTTTT. The whole variable domain, remainder taken from reference TRBV5-5 and TRBJ2-2, is DAGVTQSPTHLIKTRGQQVTLRCSPISGHKSVSWYQQVLGQGPQFIFQYYEKEERGRGNFPDRFSARQFPNYSSELNVNALLLGDSALYLCASSPGQGYTGELFFGEGSRLTVL.

The V call is TRBV5-1, the J call TRBJ2-5; the match to TRBD1 covers 8 bases. The CDR3 is 15 amino acids. The germline gives CDR1 SGHRS, CDR2 YFSETQ. The V and J ends lost 3 bases and 0 bases, in that order; junction bases with no gene match: 4. CDR3 protein: CASSSTGGYQETQYF. The CDR3 region has the DNA TGCGCCAGCAGCTCTACAGGGGGGTACCAAGAGACCCAGTACTTC.

CDR3 in amino acids: CATSDLLLAGTTGELFF. CDR3 bases: TGTGCCACCAGTGATTTGTTGCTAGCGGGAACCACCGGGGAGCTGTTTTTT. The chain recombines TRBV24-1 with TRBJ2-2, with TRBD2 matching 9 bases. V dropped 0 bases and J dropped 4; count of bases not matched to a gene: 5. Per germline, CDR1 KGHDR and CDR2 SFDVKD. The CDR3 has 17 amino acids.

The V and J genes are TRBV20-1 and TRBJ2-3; 12 bases align to TRBD2. The CDR3 runs 15 residues. Germline V gene sequence: CDR1 DFQATT, CDR2 SNEGSKA (reference sequence). V trimming: 3 bases; J trimming: 2 bases; junction bases outside the gene matches: 3. In DNA form, the CDR3 reads TGCAGTGCTAGGGCTAGCGGGGGGGCCACAGATACGCAGTATTTT. As protein: CSARASGGATDTQYF.

V and J are TRBV6-6 and TRBJ2-2; D is unclear. V lost 11 bases to trimming and J lost 1 base, with 8 bases between them. CDR1 MNHNY and CDR2 SVGAGI come from the germline V gene (reference sequence). CDR3 length: 12 residues. The CDR3 nucleotides read TGTGCCTCAACAGTGAACACCGGGGAGCTGTTTTTT. Amino acids: CASTVNTGELFF.

The V gene is TRBV5-1, the J gene TRBJ2-7; 10 nucleotides align to TRBD2. The trim removed 1 base at V and 1 base at J, leaving 2 bases unmatched. Germline values: CDR1 SGHRS, CDR2 YFSETQ. The CDR3 runs 15 residues. The CDR3 here is CASSLTSGESYEQYF. DNA of the CDR3: TGCGCCAGCAGCTTGACTAGCGGGGAATCCTACGAGCAGTACTTC.

The chain links TRBV18 to TRBJ2-7, with D maybe TRBD1 (6 bases). This CDR3 spans 15 amino acids. Trimming took off 2 bases at V and 2 bases at J, with 13 bases between the two ends. Looked up from germline, CDR1 is KGHSH and CDR2 is LQKENI. CDR3 in amino acids: CASSPRGHLPYEQYF. The DNA of the CDR3 is TGTGCCAGCTCACCAAGGGGACACCTACCCTACGAGCAGTACTTC. The full variable domain, its missing parts supplied by reference TRBV18 and TRBJ2-7, is NAGVMQNPRHLVRRRGQEARLRCSPMKGHSHVYWYRQLPEEGLKFMVYLQKENIIDESGMPKERFSAEFPKEGPSILRIQQVVRGDSAAYFCASSPRGHLPYEQYFGPGTRLTVT.

This clonotype was observed many times. This rearrangement joins TRBV3-1 to TRBJ1-1, with D possibly matching TRBD1 (6 bases). CDR3 length: 17 amino acids. The germline V gene encodes CDR1 LGHDT and CDR2 YNNKEL (reference sequence). The V end lost 4 bases, the J end lost 0 bases, and 18 bases lay between the germline ends. CDR3: CASSRRGGGLMNTEAFF. The CDR3 DNA reads as TGTGCCAGCAGCCGGCGCGGCGGGGGGCTAATGAACACTGAAGCTTTCTTT.